Each of the 21 T cell receptor beta chains below was sequenced from the same sample in a study of chemoradiotherapy in HPV16-positive cancers. The assay was immunoSEQ multiplex PCR, and TCRdb's table has in-frame clones only and misses some. The table has approximately 5,400 clones, roughly four fifths seen once. Sampling took place from a patient who underwent chemoradiotherapy. These TCRs come from a human donor with HPV-associated anogenital cancer.

CDR3 coding DNA: TGTGCCAGCGGTGGACAGGGTCTAGAAAAACTGTTTTTT. Translated: CASGGQGLEKLFF. The chain employs TRBV6-6 and TRBJ1-4, with 8 bases identical to TRBD1. After removal of 8 bases from V and 8 bases from J, the junction contained 7 bases not matched to a gene. CDR1 MNHNY and CDR2 SVGAGI come from the germline V gene (reference sequence). The CDR3 extends over 13 amino acids.

The V call is TRBV9, the J call TRBJ1-1; D remains ambiguous. In germline, CDR1 is SGDLS, CDR2 YYNGEE. CDR3 length equals 13 residues. Trimming cost V 2 bases and J 6 bases, with 11 bases left between them. This chain's CDR3 is CASSVGTYSEAFF. The CDR3 DNA is TGTGCCAGCAGCGTCGGAACGTATTCTGAAGCTTTCTTT.

This clone was recorded once. The chain combines TRBV19 with TRBJ2-5; 11 bases are a match to TRBD2. V trimming: 6 bases; J trimming: 5 bases; junction bases outside the gene matches: 17. This CDR3 region has 18 residues. CDR1 LNHDA and CDR2 SQIVND come from the germline V gene (reference sequence). CDR3: CASSPRGLAGGLRETQYF. In nucleotides, the CDR3 is TGTGCCAGTAGCCCCCGAGGGCTAGCGGGAGGCTTGAGGGAGACCCAGTACTTC.

V and J are TRBV30 and TRBJ2-7, with 9 bases aligning to TRBD1. This CDR3 has 17 amino acids. Germline V gene sequence: CDR1 GTSNPN, CDR2 SVGIG (reference sequence). The trim removed 3 bases at V and 2 bases at J, leaving 14 bases unmatched. The CDR3: CAWRAFLSGTGTYEQYF. In nucleotides, the CDR3 is TGTGCCTGGAGGGCTTTCCTTTCCGGGACAGGGACCTACGAGCAGTACTTC. The whole variable domain, filled in from reference TRBV30 and TRBJ2-7, reads SQTIHQWPATLVQPVGSPLSLECTVEGTSNPNLYWYRQAAGRGLQLLFYSVGIGQISSEVPQNLSASRPQDRQFILSSKKLLLSDSGFYLCAWRAFLSGTGTYEQYFGPGTRLTVT.

This clone was seen more than once but under ten times. In DNA, the CDR3 is TGTGCCAGCAGTGATACCCCGGGAGTCTACGAGCAGTACTTC. This translates into CASSDTPGVYEQYF. The rearrangement links TRBV2 to TRBJ2-7; D is perhaps TRBD2 (6 bases). Between the trimmed V and J ends, which lost 3 bases and 3 bases, there was a span of 12 bases. Per the germline V gene, CDR1 is SNHLY and CDR2 is FYNNEI. This CDR3 spans 14 amino acids.

The V and J genes are TRBV5-1 and TRBJ1-6; D ambiguous. Germline V gene sequence: CDR1 SGHRS, CDR2 YFSETQ. Trimming pared 4 bases from V and 8 bases from J, leaving 13 bases between. This CDR3 region has 14 residues. CDR3 residues: CASSLGLPDSPLHF. The CDR3 coding sequence is TGCGCCAGCAGCCTCGGACTTCCCGATTCACCCCTCCACTTT.

The V and J genes are TRBV7-9 and TRBJ1-1; 7 bases fit TRBD1. Germline V CDR1 and CDR2: SEHNR, FQNEAQ (reference sequence). The junction had 8 bases not matched to a gene; V was cut back by 5 bases and J by 5 bases. The CDR3 is 14 amino acids. As DNA, the CDR3 is TGTGCCAGCAGCGAGCAGGGGGTGTGGACTGAAGCTTTCTTT. It codes for CASSEQGVWTEAFF.

This clone is a singleton in its sample. This chain uses TRBV5-5 with TRBJ1-5; D remains ambiguous. Per the germline V gene, CDR1 is SGHKS and CDR2 is YYEKEE (reference sequence). V gave up 1 base and J gave up 7 bases, with 15 bases separating them. The length of the CDR3 is 15 residues. CDR3 residues: CASSLYVMPQQPQHF. CDR3 nucleotide sequence: TGTGCCAGCAGCTTGTATGTAATGCCACAGCAGCCCCAGCATTTT.

The chain links TRBV11-2 to TRBJ1-2; no firm D call. The CDR3 contains 16 residues. V was shortened by 3 bases and J by 5 bases, with 19 bases between the two germline ends. Per germline, CDR1 SGHAT and CDR2 FQNNGV. Written as DNA, the CDR3 is TGTGCCAGCAGCTTGGTCCGCCCGGAAGGGCGGTATGGCTACACCTTC. Translation: CASSLVRPEGRYGYTF.

This chain connects TRBV6-4 to TRBJ2-7; 8 positions match TRBD1. The CDR3 contains 16 residues. V was clipped by 5 bases and J by 1 base; unmatched bases: 10. Germline values: CDR1 MRHNA, CDR2 SNTAGT. CDR3 DNA: TGTGCCAGCAGTCCTAGCTGGACAGGGAGGTCCTACGAGCAGTACTTC. It is translated as CASSPSWTGRSYEQYF.

V gene TRBV14 combines with J gene TRBJ1-2; 8 nucleotides align to TRBD1. After removal of 3 bases from V and 3 bases from J, the junction contained 9 bases not matched to a gene. The CDR3 totals 16 residues. Germline CDR1 reads SGHDN; CDR2 reads FVKESK. The CDR3 nucleotides are TGTGCCAGCAGCCAGACCCGGGACAGGCCCCACTATGGCTACACCTTC. As protein: CASSQTRDRPHYGYTF. The complete variable domain, with remaining parts taken from reference TRBV14 and TRBJ1-2, reads EAGVTQFPSHSVIEKGQTVTLRCDPISGHDNLYWYRRVMGKEIKFLLHFVKESKQDESGMPNNRFLAERTGGTYSTLKVQPAELEDSGVYFCASSQTRDRPHYGYTFGSGTRLTVV.

The chain is built from TRBV2 and TRBJ2-7, with no clear D. V gave up 4 bases and J gave up 1 base, with 11 bases separating them. The germline V gene encodes CDR1 SNHLY and CDR2 FYNNEI. This CDR3 contains 14 residues. DNA of the CDR3: TGTGCCAGCAGTGGAATTTGGGAATCCTACGAGCAGTACGTC. Encoded protein: CASSGIWESYEQYV.

This rearrangement joins TRBV21-1 to TRBJ2-2; no check of the table's D call, TRBD2, against the DNA was made. TRBV21-1 is shown as a pseudogene. The CDR3 totals 15 residues. CDR3: CARSGVGFLAGELFF. For the CDR3, the DNA is TGTGCCAGGTCGGGGGTGGGTTTTCTTGCCGGGGAGCTGTTTTTT.

The chain combines TRBV11-3 with TRBJ2-3; D ambiguous. V was shortened by 5 bases and J by 6 bases, with 12 bases between the two germline ends. The CDR3 is 13 amino acids. Germline V lookup: CDR1 SGHNT, CDR2 YENEEA. CDR3 nucleotides: TGTGCCAGCAGCATCCTTAACCCTGATACGCAGTATTTT. Protein: CASSILNPDTQYF.

V usage is TRBV28 and J usage is TRBJ2-3; 9 positions agree with TRBD1. Unmatched junction bases numbered 3, after V lost 3 bases and J lost 5 bases. Germline V CDR1 and CDR2: MDHEN, SYDVKM. The CDR3 length is 14 residues. In nucleotides, the CDR3 is TGTGCCAGCAGTTTTAGGACAGGGGTAGATACGCAGTATTTT. Encoded protein: CASSFRTGVDTQYF.

This chain connects TRBV7-9 to TRBJ2-3, with D tentatively TRBD1 or TRBD2 (6 bases each). This CDR3 is 11 amino acids long. Trimming shortened V by 7 bases and J by 6 bases, and 8 bases separated the two germline ends. Germline values: CDR1 SEHNR, CDR2 FQNEAQ (reference sequence). The CDR3 DNA is TGTGCCAGCACGGGGGCCGATACGCAGTATTTT. It translates to CASTGADTQYF. Full variable domain (rest looked up from reference TRBV7-9 and TRBJ2-3): DTGVSQNPRHKITKRGQNVTFRCDPISEHNRLYWYRQTLGQGPEFLTYFQNEAQLEKSRLLSDRFSAERPKGSFSTLEIQRTEQGDSAMYLCASTGADTQYFGPGTRLTVL.

The chain joins TRBV15 to TRBJ2-5; no firm D call. Germline loops: CDR1 LNHNV, CDR2 YYDKDF (reference sequence). CDR3 length: 16 residues. The germline V and J ends were trimmed by 3 bases and 5 bases, with 19 bases remaining between them. CDR3: CATSSSRSWHRETQYF. CDR3 bases: TGTGCCACCAGCAGTAGTAGGAGTTGGCATAGGGAGACCCAGTACTTC.

This chain connects TRBV21-1 to TRBJ1-5. TRBV21-1 is noted as a pseudogene. The CDR3 has 19 amino acids. The chain's CDR3 is CASSKGRGEPLYSNQPQHF. The CDR3 DNA is TGTGCCAGCAGCAAAGGGAGGGGCGAGCCACTTTATAGCAATCAGCCCCAGCATTTT.

In DNA, the CDR3 is TGTGCCAGCAGCTTTGGGTCTGCAACTAATGAAAAACTGTTTTTT. Its protein product is CASSFGSATNEKLFF. The chain recombines TRBV11-2 with TRBJ1-4; D gene uncertain. Germline CDR1 and CDR2: SGHAT and FQNNGV. The ends were cut back, 3 bases at V and 0 bases at J, with 8 bases in the middle. The CDR3 extends over 15 amino acids.

V usage is TRBV10-3 and J usage is TRBJ2-1; D is unresolved. CDR1 and CDR2 from the germline V gene are ENHRY and SYGVKD. The CDR3 length is 11 residues. V gave up 1 base and J gave up 7 bases, with 2 bases separating them. Written as DNA, the CDR3 is TGTGCCATCAGTGAGTATAATGAGCAGTTCTTC. It translates to CAISEYNEQFF.

In this sample, this clone turned up a few times. CDR3 in DNA: TGTGCCAGCAGCCCGCGGGGGAGCACAGATACGCAGTATTTT. Translation gives CASSPRGSTDTQYF. The chain recombines TRBV7-6 with TRBJ2-3, with 7 bases matching TRBD2. The CDR3 totals 14 residues. After removal of 5 bases from V and 0 bases from J, the junction contained 2 bases not matched to a gene. The V gene's germline CDR1 is SGHVS and CDR2 FNYEAQ. The full variable domain, with the rest looked up from reference TRBV7-6 and TRBJ2-3, is GAGVSQSPRYKVTKRGQDVALRCDPISGHVSLYWYRQALGQGPEFLTYFNYEAQQDKSGLPNDRFSAERPEGSISTLTIQRTEQRDSAMYRCASSPRGSTDTQYFGPGTRLTVL.